Detailed here is one TCR beta chain. This specimen comes from a study of CD8 T cells in Susac syndrome. Controls comprised healthy donors matched for age and sex. The CDR3 sequence is 15 residues long. The germline CDR1 and CDR2 sequences are MNHEY and SMNVEV (reference sequence). V was clipped by 5 bases and J by 4 bases, with 15 bases between them. An amount of RNA that ranged from about 0.45 to 1 ug was reverse transcribed with random hexamers. Amplification of the TCR beta CDR3 was carried out by immunoSEQ multiplex PCR, which spanned a total of 54 Vbeta and 13 Jbeta segments. TCRdb called the immunoSEQ multiplex PCR reads again in MiXCR, with one record for every CDR3 protein. The top ten hold more than 0.095% of the sample, which has roughly 130,000 distinct CDR3 sequences, about 95% seen once.

The V and J genes are TRBV27 and TRBJ1-5, with no clear D. Sequences were obtained from CD4+ T cells from PBMCs. The origin of this receptor is a human donor in good health. Here the CDR3 reads CASSPTPLGNQPQHF. DNA for the CDR3: TGTGCCAGCAGTCCAACACCACTCGGGAATCAGCCCCAGCATTTT.